This is a list of T cell receptor beta chains from one sample in a study of T-cell reconstitution after alpha-beta-depleted transplantation in children. TCRdb redid the calling of the PCR reads with MiXCR, one entry per CDR3 protein. The top ten clones hold roughly 5% of a sample with about 420,000 distinct CDR3 sequences, 11% of them seen once. Material: PBMCs from the stem cell graft donor, obtained from the stem cell graft. These TCRs come from a human donor who donated a stem cell graft to a child with acute myeloid leukemia. The CDR3 runs from the conserved cysteine through the conserved F or W. The D gene is left open where the match is weak. Rows may omit the clone size; those that give it use once, few, many or a size class.

J gene,V gene,D gene,clone size,CDR3 DNA,CDR3 protein
TRBJ2-3,TRBV7-9,TRBD2,NA,TGTGCCAGCAGCTTTCCCAAGCGGGAGAGCACAGATACGCAGTATTTT,CASSFPKRESTDTQYF
TRBJ2-1,TRBV27,TRBD2,NA,TGTGCCAGCAGGCTGATGACTAGACTAGCGGGAGACAATGAGCAGTTCTTC,CASRLMTRLAGDNEQFF
TRBJ2-1,TRBV20-1,NA,few,TGCAGTGCTAGAGATAGGGTAGGGAACCCAATCGAGCAGTTCTTC,CSARDRVGNPIEQFF
TRBJ2-5,TRBV12-3/TRBV12-4,NA,many,TGTGCCAGCAGAACCAGGGTTTTGGAGACCCAGTACTTC,CASRTRVLETQYF
TRBJ2-1,TRBV12-3/TRBV12-4,NA,NA,TGTGCCAGCAGTTTATTAAAGGGACCCTACAATGAGCAGTTCTTC,CASSLLKGPYNEQFF
TRBJ2-5,TRBV5-1,TRBD1,NA,TGCGCCAGCAGCCCGAGACAGGGGGCGGGGGAGACCCAGTACTTC,CASSPRQGAGETQYF
TRBJ2-5,TRBV5-1,NA,few,TGCGCCAGCAGCTTGGGACAGGACTCTTTGGGAGAGACCCAGTACTTC,CASSLGQDSLGETQYF
TRBJ2-5,TRBV7-2,TRBD2,medium-sized,TGTGCCAGCAGCTTAGCGGGAGGGCCGGAGACCCAGTACTTC,CASSLAGGPETQYF
TRBJ2-1,TRBV20-1,TRBD2,few,TGCAGTGCTAGAATGGATCTAGCGGGAACCTACAATGAGCAGTTCTTC,CSARMDLAGTYNEQFF
TRBJ1-3,TRBV20-1,TRBD1,NA,TGCAGTGCTGTACCGGGACAGGGGAGGCGAGCTGGAAACACCATATATTTT,CSAVPGQGRRAGNTIYF
TRBJ2-4,TRBV4-2,NA,NA,TGTGCCAGCAGCCAAGCTACAGAGGTAGCCAAAAACAGTCAGTACTTC,CASSQATEVAKNSQYF